The 17 T cell receptor beta chains reported below all come from one sample, sequenced in a study of T cell clonality in common variable immunodeficiency. General study results and limits: Reportedly, TCR beta sequences from common variable immunodeficiency showed fewer deletions and N-nucleotide insertions.

The assay was immunoSEQ multiplex PCR, and TCRdb's table has in-frame clones only and misses some. This table lists some 15,000 clones. The antigens for these receptors are not known. The sample consisted of peripheral blood mononuclear cells. All receptors come from a human donor with common variable immunodeficiency.

On this clone: The read is 3 residues too short to cover the CDR3 end, so that end is filled in from the germline J gene. J is TRBJ2-7 and V is TRBV7-6; 7 nucleotides match TRBD1. Germline trimming cut 5 bases from V and 1 base from J; bases unmatched to any gene: 2. CDR3 size: 13 residues. Germline V CDR1 and CDR2: SGHVS, FNYEAQ. The CDR3 DNA, read in part, is TGTGCCAGCAGCCGGGACAGATCCTACGAG. This codes for CASSRDRSYE. The full CDR3 reads CASSRDRSYEQYF.

Note on this clone: The missing CDR3 end, 3 residues past where the read stops, is filled in from the germline J gene. J is TRBJ2-1 and V is TRBV28, with D possibly TRBD2 on 6 matching bases. The V gene lost 4 bases and the J gene lost 7 bases, with 8 bases spanning the gap. CDR1 MDHEN and CDR2 SYDVKM come from the germline V gene. CDR3 length: 12 residues. Incomplete CDR3 DNA: TGTGCCAGCAGTTCGGGGAGGAATGAG. It translates to CASSSGRNE. The CDR3 as a whole reads CASSSGRNEQFF. Using reference TRBV28 and TRBJ2-1 for the parts outside the CDR3, the full variable domain is DVKVTQSSRYLVKRTGEKVFLECVQDMDHENMFWYRQDPGLGLRLIYFSYDVKMKEKGDIPEGYSVSREKKERFSLILESASTNQTSMYLCASSSGRNEQFFGPGTRLTVL.

About this clone: Read data end 3 residues before the CDR3 end; the end is taken from the germline J gene. J is TRBJ1-1 and V is TRBV19; tentatively, D is TRBD1 (6 bases). Deletions cut 8 bases from V and 4 bases from J, with 14 bases between. Germline CDR1 is LNHDA and CDR2 is SQIVND (reference sequence). The CDR3 is 13 amino acids. CDR3 amino acids: CASAPTGFTEAFF. CDR3 bases read: TGTGCCAGTGCCCCGACAGGTTTCACTGAA.

Worth noting for this clone: With the read ending 3 residues before the CDR3 end, the germline J gene is used to fill in that end. The rearrangement joins TRBV7-8 to TRBJ2-5; 9 bases map to TRBD2. After removal of 5 bases from V and 3 bases from J, the junction contained 4 bases not matched to a gene. The CDR3 extends over 14 amino acids. CDR1 is SGHVS and CDR2 is FQNEAQ in the germline V gene. Partial CDR3 DNA: TGTGCCAGCAGCCCTGAGCGGGGGGAAGAGACC. Translating gives CASSPERGEET. The complete CDR3 protein is CASSPERGEETQYF.

This CDR3 is CASSFQGNYYGYTF. The sequenced CDR3 bases are TGTGCCAGCAGTTTCCAGGGGAACTACTATGGC. The rearrangement uses TRBV12-3 or TRBV12-4 and TRBJ1-2, with a possible D match to TRBD1 (6 bases). The read gets to within 3 residues of the CDR3 end, and the germline J gene fills in the rest. The CDR3 length is 14 residues. V lost 3 bases and J lost 3, with 11 bases in between.

Regarding this clone: The CDR3 end falls 3 residues outside the read, so it is completed with the germline J gene. J is TRBJ2-5 and V is TRBV10-3; 9 bases align to TRBD2. The trim removed 5 bases at V and 4 bases at J, leaving 5 bases unmatched. The germline V gene encodes CDR1 ENHRY and CDR2 SYGVKD. The CDR3 length is 14 residues. CDR3 bases read: TGTGCCATCAGTTTAGCGGGAGAGGGAGAGACC. This gives the protein CAISLAGEGET. The CDR3 in its entirety is CAISLAGEGETQYF.

On this clone: Read sequence stops 3 residues before the CDR3 end, and the germline J gene provides the missing end. V gene TRBV2 combines with J gene TRBJ2-7; D perhaps matches TRBD1 (7 bases). Trimming cost V 2 bases and J 0 bases, with 17 bases left between them. Germline V lookup: CDR1 SNHLY, CDR2 FYNNEI. The CDR3 is 17 residues long. The part of the CDR3 DNA that was read is TGTGCCAGCAGTGAAAGGTTGGCAGGGGGGAGCTCCTACGAG. This encodes CASSERLAGGSSYE. In full, the CDR3 reads CASSERLAGGSSYEQYF. The entire variable domain, with the rest obtained from reference TRBV2 and TRBJ2-7, is as follows: EPEVTQTPSHQVTQMGQEVILRCVPISNHLYFYWYRQILGQKVEFLVSFYNNEISEKSEIFDDQFSVERPDGSNFTLKIRSTKLEDSAMYFCASSERLAGGSSYEQYFGPGTRLTVT.

With respect to this clone: Read coverage stops 3 residues before the CDR3 terminus; the germline J gene supplies the remainder. This sequence joins TRBV6-2 or TRBV6-3 and TRBJ1-3; the match to TRBD1 covers 8 bases. V was clipped by 6 bases and J by 4 bases; unmatched bases: 8. Per germline, CDR1 MNHEY and CDR2 SVGEGT. The CDR3 loop spans 15 amino acids. Partial CDR3 DNA: TGTGCCAGCAGCCCCAGGGGGCTCTACGGAAACACC. Amino acid sequence: CASSPRGLYGNT. The whole CDR3 protein is CASSPRGLYGNTIYF.

About this clone: The CDR3 end falls 3 residues outside the read, so it is completed with the germline J gene. The chain combines TRBV7-2 with TRBJ2-7; a weak D match, TRBD2 (5 bases). Germline V gene sequence: CDR1 SGHTA, CDR2 FQGNSA. The CDR3 consists of 11 residues. V was clipped by 2 bases and J by 6 bases, with 5 bases between them. This CDR3 is CASSLTSEQYF. CDR3 bases read: TGTGCCAGCAGCTTAACTAGCGAG. Drawing the rest from reference TRBV7-2 and TRBJ2-7, the complete variable domain is GAGVSQSPSNKVTEKGKDVELRCDPISGHTALYWYRQSLGQGLEFLIYFQGNSAPDKSGLPSDRFSAERTGGSVSTLTIQRTQQEDSAVYLCASSLTSEQYFGPGTRLTVT.

Notes on this clone: The CDR3 end lies 3 residues beyond the end of the read and is filled in from the germline J gene. The rearrangement joins TRBV19 to TRBJ2-2; 8 bases match TRBD1. CDR3 length: 16 amino acids. Germline values: CDR1 LNHDA, CDR2 SQIVND (reference sequence). The V segment lost 2 bases and the J segment 2 bases; nucleotides outside the gene matches: 4. CDR3 residues: CASSILGTGNTGELFF. The sequenced part of the CDR3 DNA is TGTGCCAGTAGTATACTTGGGACAGGAAACACCGGGGAG.

CDR3 residues: CAWGMGQGFGETQYF. CDR3 bases read: TGTGCCTGGGGGATGGGACAGGGTTTTGGAGAGACC. The chain couples TRBV30 to TRBJ2-5; 9 bases match TRBD1. The CDR3 goes on 3 residues after the read ends, and that part is filled in from the germline J gene. The V and J ends lost 5 bases and 4 bases, in that order; junction bases with no gene match: 11. Looked up from germline, CDR1 is GTSNPN and CDR2 is SVGIG (reference sequence). This CDR3 region has 15 residues.

Regarding this clone: The DNA ends 3 residues before the CDR3 does, and the rest of the CDR3 is filled in from the germline J gene. The chain joins TRBV18 to TRBJ2-5, with 9 bases lining up with TRBD2. After removal of 2 bases from V and 2 bases from J, the junction contained 0 bases not matched to a gene. Germline CDR1 and CDR2: KGHSH and LQKENI. The CDR3 covers 14 residues. The sequenced part of the CDR3 DNA is TGTGCCAGCTCACCAGGACTAGCGCAAGAGACC. Translation: CASSPGLAQET. The CDR3 in full is CASSPGLAQETQYF.

Worth noting for this clone: With the read ending 3 residues before the CDR3 end, the germline J gene is used to fill in that end. The J gene is TRBJ2-5, the V gene TRBV12-3 or TRBV12-4, with D uncertain. V lost 2 bases to trimming and J lost 7 bases, with 11 bases between them. The CDR3 spans 13 residues. Incomplete CDR3 DNA: TGTGCCAGCAGTTTAAATCCCACACCGACC. It codes for CASSLNPTPT. The full CDR3 sequence reads CASSLNPTPTQYF.

Of note for this clone: Sequencing ends 3 residues short of the CDR3 end; the germline J gene provides the rest. The rearrangement links TRBV2 to TRBJ2-7; a weak D match, TRBD2 (6 bases). Trimming took 7 bases from V and 1 from J, leaving 11 bases between them. Germline values: CDR1 SNHLY, CDR2 FYNNEI. The CDR3 loop spans 13 amino acids. The CDR3 loop reads CASKGGLSYEQYF. CDR3 DNA (partial): TGTGCCAGCAAAGGAGGGTTGTCCTACGAG. The whole variable domain, filled in from reference TRBV2 and TRBJ2-7, reads EPEVTQTPSHQVTQMGQEVILRCVPISNHLYFYWYRQILGQKVEFLVSFYNNEISEKSEIFDDQFSVERPDGSNFTLKIRSTKLEDSAMYFCASKGGLSYEQYFGPGTRLTVT.

Comment on this clone: The CDR3 end lies 3 residues beyond the end of the read and is filled in from the germline J gene. V is TRBV19 and J is TRBJ2-2; 7 positions match TRBD2. This CDR3 region has 15 residues. The germline CDR1 and CDR2 sequences are LNHDA and SQIVND (reference sequence). J gave up 3 bases and V 4 bases, and 5 bases lay outside the gene matches. The CDR3 sequence is CASSNPLADTGELFF. CDR3 DNA, as far as it was read: TGTGCCAGTAGTAACCCCCTAGCGGACACCGGGGAG.

In terms of frequency, this clone is medium-sized. The CDR3 DNA, read in part, is TGTGCCAGTAGTATGGGACTAGCGGGAGCG. Translated: CASSMGLAGA. The entire CDR3 sequence reads CASSMGLAGAQYF. The chain joins TRBV19 to TRBJ2-3, with 14 nucleotides matching TRBD2. The read stops 3 residues short of the end of the CDR3; the missing end is completed from the germline J gene. Germline CDR1 reads LNHDA; CDR2 reads SQIVND (reference sequence). This CDR3 is built from 13 residues.

Points on this clone: Read data end 3 residues before the CDR3 end; the end is taken from the germline J gene. This chain links TRBV13 with TRBJ2-7; tentatively, D is TRBD1 (6 bases). The CDR3 length is 14 residues. Germline CDR1 PRHDT, CDR2 FYEKMQ (reference sequence). Trimming cost V 5 bases and J 2 bases, with 13 bases left between them. CDR3 protein: CASSTSTGAYEQYF. The DNA read from the CDR3 is TGTGCCAGCAGCACGTCGACAGGAGCCTACGAG.